The 10 T cell receptor beta chains below were found in one sample sequenced in a study of OX40 agonist ivuxolimab in advanced cancers. Produced via immunoSEQ multiplex PCR; TCRdb's table is partial and in-frame only. This table has 100,000 or so clones, 88% appearing once. The sample here was CD4+ or CD8+ T cells sorted from blood, taken in a trial of the OX40 agonist ivuxolimab. These receptors were obtained from an adult with an advanced solid tumor such as melanoma, head and neck, liver or kidney cancer.

This clone was observed once. The chain couples TRBV28 to TRBJ2-1; 10 nucleotides agree with TRBD2. The CDR3 runs 14 residues. The V gene's germline CDR1 is MDHEN and CDR2 SYDVKM. Trimming removed 9 bases from V and 4 bases from J; junction bases left unmatched: 6. The CDR3 loop is CASTASGSYNEQFF. The CDR3 bases are TGTGCCAGTACTGCTAGCGGGAGTTACAATGAGCAGTTCTTC.

This clone occurred once. J is TRBJ1-5 and V is TRBV30, with 7 positions matching TRBD1. The V gene's germline CDR1 is GTSNPN and CDR2 SVGIG (reference sequence). The CDR3 is 16 residues long. V dropped 0 bases and J dropped 1; count of bases not matched to a gene: 6. The CDR3 DNA is TGTGCCTGGAGTGTAGGTTCAGGGGGAAGCAATCAGCCCCAGCATTTT. This gives the protein CAWSVGSGGSNQPQHF.

The rearrangement joins TRBV9 to TRBJ2-2; no definite D call. Per germline, CDR1 SGDLS and CDR2 YYNGEE. The V gene lost 4 bases and the J gene lost 4 bases, with 14 bases spanning the gap. The CDR3 consists of 15 residues. CDR3 protein: CASSLGGPGTGELFF. In DNA, the CDR3 is TGTGCCAGCAGCCTAGGTGGGCCGGGCACCGGGGAGCTGTTTTTT.

The sample holds a few counts of this clone. The chain carries TRBV9 and TRBJ2-3; 7 bases are shared with TRBD2. CDR3 length: 16 amino acids. Germline trimming cut 2 bases from V and 0 bases from J; bases unmatched to any gene: 6. Germline V gives CDR1 SGDLS, CDR2 YYNGEE. The CDR3 region is CASSVAAGLSTDTQYF. CDR3 DNA: TGTGCCAGCAGCGTGGCAGCGGGACTGAGCACAGATACGCAGTATTTT.

The chain carries TRBV28 and TRBJ2-1; D ambiguous. The germline gives CDR1 MDHEN, CDR2 SYDVKM. This CDR3 has 11 amino acids. Between the trimmed V and J ends, which lost 6 bases and 9 bases, there was a span of 9 bases. The CDR3 DNA reads TGTGCCAGCAGCCCGCTGAGTGAGCAGTTCTTC. It translates to CASSPLSEQFF.

The chain carries TRBV6-6 and TRBJ1-5; D possibly corresponds to TRBD1 (6 bases). The CDR3 spans 11 residues. Looked up from germline, CDR1 is MNHNY and CDR2 is SVGAGI (reference sequence). V lost 7 bases and J lost 8, with 9 bases in between. This CDR3 reads CASTSGEPQHF. The CDR3 nucleotides are TGTGCCAGCACCTCAGGGGAGCCCCAGCATTTT.

The gene calls are TRBV7-2 and TRBJ2-1; TRBD2 aligns across 9 bases. The CDR3 spans 14 residues. In germline, CDR1 is SGHTA, CDR2 FQGNSA. V shed 6 bases, J shed 6 bases, and the junction held 6 bases outside the gene matches. DNA of the CDR3: TGTGCCAGCAGTTCCGGGACTAGCCCCAATGAGCAGTTCTTC. Encoded protein: CASSSGTSPNEQFF.

This rearrangement joins TRBV7-8 to TRBJ2-7, with D possibly being TRBD2 (6 bases). CDR3 length: 14 amino acids. The V gene's germline CDR1 is SGHVS and CDR2 FQNEAQ. V dropped 5 bases and J dropped 0 bases, with 11 bases sitting between them. CDR3 sequence reads: CASSLLEGSYEQYV. The CDR3 DNA is TGTGCCAGCAGCCTATTGGAGGGCTCCTACGAGCAGTACGTC.

The chain has TRBV6-5 and TRBJ2-1; D assignment may be TRBD1 or TRBD2 (5 bases each). The germline V and J ends were trimmed by 6 bases and 9 bases, with 21 bases remaining between them. Germline CDR1 is MNHEY and CDR2 is SVGAGI. The length of the CDR3 is 15 residues. CDR3 amino acids: CASSPASGRYFEQFF. CDR3 in DNA: TGTGCCAGCAGCCCGGCCTCGGGACGGTATTTTGAGCAGTTCTTC.

V gene TRBV5-1 combines with J gene TRBJ2-1; 7 bases agree with TRBD2. J was trimmed by 1 base and V by 4 bases; bases with no gene match: 5. Germline loops: CDR1 SGHRS, CDR2 YFSETQ. The CDR3 totals 15 residues. CDR3 amino acids: CASSLTSASYNEQFF. The CDR3 nucleotides are TGCGCCAGCAGCCTTACTAGCGCGTCCTACAATGAGCAGTTCTTC.